A single T cell receptor (beta chain) is shown here with its context. The data stem from a study of blood T cell repertoires in COVID-19. Across the whole study: Specimens from acute and convalescent COVID-19 originated in the United States, Italy and Spain. Nucleic acid was either cDNA or gDNA, and it came from T cells, B-cell-depleted T cells, or PBMCs.

CDR3 size: 15 residues. V lost 7 bases, J lost 5 bases, and 13 bases stayed unmatched. CDR1 and CDR2 (germline): SQVTM, ANQGSEA. Authors' data handling: Amplified reference gene primers provided the basis for estimating nucleated cell counts. TCRdb's copy holds only in-frame clones and misses some; the assay was immunoSEQ multiplex PCR. V, J and clone size reflect that table, while D and trimming were determined from the DNA. The data show about 190,000 clones, about 93% seen once. The chain is built from TRBV29-1 and TRBJ2-7, with 11 nucleotides matching TRBD1. The sequencing sample was made of peripheral blood. The source is a middle-aged man with acute or convalescent COVID-19. CDR3 nucleotide sequence: TGCAGCGCCCCGGGGACAGGGGGTACCTTGGACGAGCAGTACGTC. It translates to CSAPGTGGTLDEQYV.